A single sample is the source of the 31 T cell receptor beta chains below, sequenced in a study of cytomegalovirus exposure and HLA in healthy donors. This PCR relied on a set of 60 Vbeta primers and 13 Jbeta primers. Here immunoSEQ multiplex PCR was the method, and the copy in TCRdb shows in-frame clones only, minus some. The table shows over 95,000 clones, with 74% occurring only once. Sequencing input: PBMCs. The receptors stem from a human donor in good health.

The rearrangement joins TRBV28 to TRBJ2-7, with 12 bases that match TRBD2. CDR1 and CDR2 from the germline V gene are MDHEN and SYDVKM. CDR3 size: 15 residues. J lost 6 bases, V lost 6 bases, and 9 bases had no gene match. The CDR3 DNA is TGTGCCAGCAGCCGTCGGACTAGCGGGGTAACCGAGCAGTACTTC. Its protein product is CASSRRTSGVTEQYF.

For the CDR3, the DNA is TGTGCCAGCAGTTTAGGAGGAGGTGGCGCTGGAAACACCATATATTTT. Protein product: CASSLGGGGAGNTIYF. V gene TRBV28 combines with J gene TRBJ1-3, with D unclear. The CDR3 consists of 16 residues. Germline CDR1 is MDHEN and CDR2 is SYDVKM. The V end lost 2 bases, the J end lost 2 bases, and 13 bases lay between the germline ends.

CDR3 nucleotide sequence: TGCACCAGCAGCCGAGGACTAGCGGGGAGCTCCTACAATGAGCAGTTCTTC. Translation: CTSSRGLAGSSYNEQFF. This rearrangement joins TRBV1 to TRBJ2-1; the table's D call TRBD2 went unverified against the DNA. TRBV1 is listed as a pseudogene. This CDR3 spans 17 amino acids.

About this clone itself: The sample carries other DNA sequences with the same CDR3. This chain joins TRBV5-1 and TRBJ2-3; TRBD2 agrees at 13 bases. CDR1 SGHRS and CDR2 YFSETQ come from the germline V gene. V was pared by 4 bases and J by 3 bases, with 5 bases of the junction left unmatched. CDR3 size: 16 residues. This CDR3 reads CASSDQTSGGTDTQYF. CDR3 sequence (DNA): TGCGCCAGCAGCGATCAGACTAGCGGGGGGACAGATACGCAGTATTTT. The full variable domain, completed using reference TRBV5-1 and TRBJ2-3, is KAGVTQTPRYLIKTRGQQVTLSCSPISGHRSVSWYQQTPGQGLQFLFEYFSETQRNKGNFPGRFSGRQFSNSRSEMNVSTLELGDSALYLCASSDQTSGGTDTQYFGPGTRLTVL.

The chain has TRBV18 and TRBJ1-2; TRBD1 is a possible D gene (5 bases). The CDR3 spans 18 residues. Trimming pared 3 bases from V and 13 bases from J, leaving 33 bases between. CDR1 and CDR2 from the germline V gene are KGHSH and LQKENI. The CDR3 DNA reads TGTGCCAGCTCACCGACCCTGGCAGGCGTGGGCAGGGAGGCCGAAACCACCTTC. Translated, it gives CASSPTLAGVGREAETTF.

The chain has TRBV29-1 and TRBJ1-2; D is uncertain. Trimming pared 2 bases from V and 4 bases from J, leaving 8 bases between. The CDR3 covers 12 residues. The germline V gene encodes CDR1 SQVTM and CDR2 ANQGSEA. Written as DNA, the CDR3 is TGCAGCGTTGAACTTCACAGCTATGGCTACACCTTC. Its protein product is CSVELHSYGYTF.

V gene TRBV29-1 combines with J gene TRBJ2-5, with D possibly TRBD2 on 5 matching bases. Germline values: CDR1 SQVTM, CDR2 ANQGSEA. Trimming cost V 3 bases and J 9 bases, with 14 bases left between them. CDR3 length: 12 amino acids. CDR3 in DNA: TGCAGCGTTGATGACCTTCCCGGGGCCCAGTACTTC. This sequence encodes CSVDDLPGAQYF.

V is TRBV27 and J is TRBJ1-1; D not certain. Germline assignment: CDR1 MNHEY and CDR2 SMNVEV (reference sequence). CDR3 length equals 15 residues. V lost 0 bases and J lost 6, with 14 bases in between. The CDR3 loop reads CASSLSTRAGAEAFF. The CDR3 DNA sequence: TGTGCCAGCAGTTTATCGACTCGCGCCGGCGCTGAAGCTTTCTTT.

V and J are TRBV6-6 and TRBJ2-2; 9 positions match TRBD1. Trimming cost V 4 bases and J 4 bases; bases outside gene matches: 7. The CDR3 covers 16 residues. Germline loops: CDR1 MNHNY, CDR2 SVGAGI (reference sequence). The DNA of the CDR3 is TGTGCCAGCAGTTTTCCCGGGACAGGGCCCACCGGGGAGCTGTTTTTT. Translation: CASSFPGTGPTGELFF.

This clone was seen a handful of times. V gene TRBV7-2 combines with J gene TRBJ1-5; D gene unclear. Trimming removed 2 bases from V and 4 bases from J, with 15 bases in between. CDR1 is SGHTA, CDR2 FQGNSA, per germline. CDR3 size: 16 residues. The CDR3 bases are TGTGCCAGCAGCTTAAGAGGGCGAGGGTGGAATCAGCCCCAGCATTTT. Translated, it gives CASSLRGRGWNQPQHF.

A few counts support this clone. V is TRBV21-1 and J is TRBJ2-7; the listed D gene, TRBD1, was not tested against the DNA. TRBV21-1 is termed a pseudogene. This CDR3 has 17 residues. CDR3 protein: CASSKRGTGKSSYEQYF. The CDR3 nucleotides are TGTGCCAGCAGCAAACGAGGGACAGGGAAGAGCTCCTACGAGCAGTACTTC.

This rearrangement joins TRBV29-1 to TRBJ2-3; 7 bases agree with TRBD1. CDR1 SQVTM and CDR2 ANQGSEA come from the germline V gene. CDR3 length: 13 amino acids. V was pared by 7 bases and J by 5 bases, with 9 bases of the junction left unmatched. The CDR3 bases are TGCAGCGGAGCTAGGGGGCGCGGAGATACGCAGTATTTT. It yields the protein CSGARGRGDTQYF.

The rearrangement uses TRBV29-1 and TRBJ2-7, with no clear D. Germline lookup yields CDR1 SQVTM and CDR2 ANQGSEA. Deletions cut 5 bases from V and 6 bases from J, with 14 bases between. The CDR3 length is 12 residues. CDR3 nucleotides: TGCAGCGTTCAGCTATCACGGAGCGAGCAGTACTTC. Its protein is CSVQLSRSEQYF.

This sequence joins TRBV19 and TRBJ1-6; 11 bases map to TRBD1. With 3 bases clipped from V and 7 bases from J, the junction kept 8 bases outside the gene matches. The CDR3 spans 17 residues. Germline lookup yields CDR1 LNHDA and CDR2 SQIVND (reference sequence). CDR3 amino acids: CASSIRDRGVRNSPLHF. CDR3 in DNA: TGTGCCAGTAGTATCCGGGACAGGGGGGTAAGGAATTCACCCCTCCACTTT.

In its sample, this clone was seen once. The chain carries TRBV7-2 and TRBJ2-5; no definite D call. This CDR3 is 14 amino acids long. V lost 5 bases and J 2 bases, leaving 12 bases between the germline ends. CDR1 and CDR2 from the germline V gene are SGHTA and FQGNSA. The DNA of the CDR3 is TGTGCCAGCAGCCCCAGTGCTGTGCAAGAGACCCAGTACTTC. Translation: CASSPSAVQETQYF.

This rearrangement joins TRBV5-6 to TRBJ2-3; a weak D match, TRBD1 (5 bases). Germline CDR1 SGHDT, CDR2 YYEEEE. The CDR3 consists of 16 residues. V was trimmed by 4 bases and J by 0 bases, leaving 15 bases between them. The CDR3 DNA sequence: TGTGCCAGCAGCCAGACACAGGTTCCTAGCACAGATACGCAGTATTTT. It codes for CASSQTQVPSTDTQYF. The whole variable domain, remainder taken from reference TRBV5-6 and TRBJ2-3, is DAGVTQSPTHLIKTRGQQVTLRCSPKSGHDTVSWYQQALGQGPQFIFQYYEEEERQRGNFPDRFSGHQFPNYSSELNVNALLLGDSALYLCASSQTQVPSTDTQYFGPGTRLTVL.

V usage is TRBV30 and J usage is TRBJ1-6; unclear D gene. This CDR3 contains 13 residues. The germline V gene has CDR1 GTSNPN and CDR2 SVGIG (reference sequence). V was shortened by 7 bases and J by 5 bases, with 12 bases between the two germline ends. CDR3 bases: TGTGCCTTCGAAAGGAGTAATAATTCACCCCTCCACTTT. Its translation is CAFERSNNSPLHF.

The DNA for the CDR3 is TGTGCCAGCAGCCGGGGACAGGGGGGCTACGAGCAGTACTTC. Translated: CASSRGQGGYEQYF. The genes are TRBV7-8 and TRBJ2-7, with TRBD1 identical over 11 bases. The germline gives CDR1 SGHVS, CDR2 FQNEAQ. V dropped 5 bases and J dropped 3; count of bases not matched to a gene: 3. The CDR3 runs to 14 residues.

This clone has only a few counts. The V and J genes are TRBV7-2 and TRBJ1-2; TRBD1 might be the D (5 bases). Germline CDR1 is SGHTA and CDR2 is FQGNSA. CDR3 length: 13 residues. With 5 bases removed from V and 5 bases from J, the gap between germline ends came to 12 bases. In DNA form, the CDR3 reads TGTGCCAGCAGCGTAGACAGCGGGTATGGCTACACCTTC. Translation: CASSVDSGYGYTF. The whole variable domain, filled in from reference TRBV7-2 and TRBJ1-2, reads GAGVSQSPSNKVTEKGKDVELRCDPISGHTALYWYRQSLGQGLEFLIYFQGNSAPDKSGLPSDRFSAERTGGSVSTLTIQRTQQEDSAVYLCASSVDSGYGYTFGSGTRLTVV.

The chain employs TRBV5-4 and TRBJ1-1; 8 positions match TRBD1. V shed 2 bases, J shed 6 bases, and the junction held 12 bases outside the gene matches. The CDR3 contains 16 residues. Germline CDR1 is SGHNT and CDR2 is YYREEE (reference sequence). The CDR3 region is CASSFGQGATMSEAFF. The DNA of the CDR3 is TGTGCCAGCAGCTTTGGTCAGGGGGCGACAATGTCTGAAGCTTTCTTT.

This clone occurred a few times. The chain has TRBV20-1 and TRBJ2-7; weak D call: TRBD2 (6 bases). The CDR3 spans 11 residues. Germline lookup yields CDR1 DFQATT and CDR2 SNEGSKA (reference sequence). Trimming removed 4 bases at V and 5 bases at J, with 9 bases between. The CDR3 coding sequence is TGCAGTGCTAACAGACTAGACGAGCAGTACTTC. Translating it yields CSANRLDEQYF.

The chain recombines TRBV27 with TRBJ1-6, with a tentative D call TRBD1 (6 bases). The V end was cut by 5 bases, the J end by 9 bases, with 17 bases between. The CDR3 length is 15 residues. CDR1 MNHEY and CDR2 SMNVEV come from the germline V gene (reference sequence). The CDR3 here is CASSPPQGPGSPLHF. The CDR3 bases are TGTGCCAGCAGTCCGCCACAGGGCCCAGGTTCACCCCTCCACTTT.

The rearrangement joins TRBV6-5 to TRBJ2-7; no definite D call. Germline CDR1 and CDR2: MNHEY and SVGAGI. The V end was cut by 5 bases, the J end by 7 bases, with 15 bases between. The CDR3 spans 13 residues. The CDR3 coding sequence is TGTGCCAGCAGTGGCCGAGGATGGTATGAGCAGTACTTC. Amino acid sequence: CASSGRGWYEQYF.

As DNA, the CDR3 is TGTGCCAGCAGTTTAACAGGGAGGGATCAGCCCCAGCATTTT. This gives the protein CASSLTGRDQPQHF. The rearrangement uses TRBV28 and TRBJ1-5; weak D call: TRBD1 (6 bases). The CDR3 sequence is 14 residues long. Trimming left V 2 bases short and J 5 bases short, with 10 bases between. CDR1 and CDR2 (germline): MDHEN, SYDVKM.

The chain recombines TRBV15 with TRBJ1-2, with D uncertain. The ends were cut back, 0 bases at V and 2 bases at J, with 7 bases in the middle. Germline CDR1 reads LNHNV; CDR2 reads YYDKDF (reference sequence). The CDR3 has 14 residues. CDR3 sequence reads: CATSRDLQNYGYTF. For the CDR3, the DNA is TGTGCCACCAGCAGAGATCTGCAGAACTATGGCTACACCTTC.

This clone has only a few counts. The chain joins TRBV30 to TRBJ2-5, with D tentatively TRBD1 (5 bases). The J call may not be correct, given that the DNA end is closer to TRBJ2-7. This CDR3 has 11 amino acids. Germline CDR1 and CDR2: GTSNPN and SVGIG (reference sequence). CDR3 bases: TGTGCCTGGAGGGACAACTACGAGCAGTACTTC. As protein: CAWRDNYEQYF.

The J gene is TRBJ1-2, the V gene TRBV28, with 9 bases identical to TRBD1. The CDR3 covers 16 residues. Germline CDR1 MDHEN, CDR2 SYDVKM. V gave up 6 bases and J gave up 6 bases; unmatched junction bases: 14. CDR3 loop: CASSRPIPGQGNGYTF. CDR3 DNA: TGTGCCAGCAGCCGACCCATACCGGGACAGGGAAATGGCTACACCTTC.

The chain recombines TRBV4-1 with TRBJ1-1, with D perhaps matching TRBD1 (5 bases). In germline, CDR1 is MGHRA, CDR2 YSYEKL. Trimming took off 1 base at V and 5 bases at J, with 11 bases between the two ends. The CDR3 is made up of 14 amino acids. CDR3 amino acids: CASSQGGRVTEAFF. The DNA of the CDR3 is TGCGCCAGCAGCCAAGGGGGCAGGGTGACTGAAGCTTTCTTT.

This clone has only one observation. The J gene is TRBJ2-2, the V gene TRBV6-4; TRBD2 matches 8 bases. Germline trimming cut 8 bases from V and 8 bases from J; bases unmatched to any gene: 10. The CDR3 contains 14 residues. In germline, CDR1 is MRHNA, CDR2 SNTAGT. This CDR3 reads CASSQLSGRGELFF. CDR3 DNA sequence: TGTGCCAGCTCCCAATTAAGCGGGAGAGGGGAGCTGTTTTTT.

CDR3 loop: CASAREGGEKLFF. The CDR3 DNA is TGTGCCAGCGCGAGGGAGGGGGGTGAAAAACTGTTTTTT. The rearrangement uses TRBV25-1 and TRBJ1-4; D possibly corresponds to TRBD1 (6 bases). Trimming removed 8 bases at V and 7 bases at J, with 14 bases between. Germline CDR1 MGHDK, CDR2 SYGVNS. The CDR3 extends over 13 amino acids.

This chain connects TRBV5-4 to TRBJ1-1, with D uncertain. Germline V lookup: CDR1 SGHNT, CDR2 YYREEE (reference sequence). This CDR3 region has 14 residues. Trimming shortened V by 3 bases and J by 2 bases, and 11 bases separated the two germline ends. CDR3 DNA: TGTGCCAGCAGCTCCCCAGGCGACAACACTGAAGCTTTCTTT. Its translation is CASSSPGDNTEAFF.